A single sample gave rise to the 27 T cell receptor beta chains below, sequenced in a study of identifying expanded T cells in peripheral blood. Assay used: immunoSEQ multiplex PCR; TCRdb lists only in-frame clones, some missing. The sample lists some 130,000 clones; about 86% were seen once. Material for sequencing was blood. Receptor source: a person between 18 and 70 years old in good health.

The chain recombines TRBV7-9 with TRBJ2-5; 7 nucleotides line up with TRBD2. Germline V lookup: CDR1 SEHNR, CDR2 FQNEAQ (reference sequence). V gave up 2 bases and J gave up 6 bases; unmatched junction bases: 6. The CDR3 is 14 amino acids. The CDR3 bases are TGTGCCAGCAGCTTATTACGGGGGGAAAAGACCCAGTACTTC. Protein: CASSLLRGEKTQYF. Full variable domain (rest looked up from reference TRBV7-9 and TRBJ2-5): DTGVSQNPRHKITKRGQNVTFRCDPISEHNRLYWYRQTLGQGPEFLTYFQNEAQLEKSRLLSDRFSAERPKGSFSTLEIQRTEQGDSAMYLCASSLLRGEKTQYFGPGTRLLVL.

This sequence joins TRBV10-3 and TRBJ2-3; unclear D gene. CDR3 size: 16 residues. Trimming pared 0 bases from V and 2 bases from J, leaving 12 bases between. CDR1 is ENHRY and CDR2 is SYGVKD in the germline V gene. CDR3 sequence: CAISESGQTYTDTQYF. The CDR3 DNA is TGTGCCATCAGTGAGTCGGGTCAGACGTACACAGATACGCAGTATTTT.

J is TRBJ2-5 and V is TRBV18, with D perhaps matching TRBD1 or TRBD2 (5 bases each). Looked up from germline, CDR1 is KGHSH and CDR2 is LQKENI. CDR3 size: 15 residues. The V end lost 1 base, the J end lost 5 bases, and 14 bases lay between the germline ends. The CDR3 DNA reads TGTGCCAGCTCACCACGAGGGGCCCCCGGCGAGACCCAGTACTTC. The encoded protein is CASSPRGAPGETQYF. The variable domain in full, with the rest retrieved from reference TRBV18 and TRBJ2-5, is NAGVMQNPRHLVRRRGQEARLRCSPMKGHSHVYWYRQLPEEGLKFMVYLQKENIIDESGMPKERFSAEFPKEGPSILRIQQVVRGDSAAYFCASSPRGAPGETQYFGPGTRLLVL.

The V and J genes are TRBV7-8 and TRBJ1-2, with TRBD1 identical over 7 bases. Germline V gene lookup returns CDR1 SGHVS and CDR2 FQNEAQ. This CDR3 contains 13 residues. V dropped 5 bases and J dropped 2; count of bases not matched to a gene: 2. This CDR3 is CASSARGNYGYTF. The CDR3 DNA reads TGTGCCAGCAGCGCCAGGGGGAACTATGGCTACACCTTC.

The rearrangement joins TRBV29-1 to TRBJ2-3; D is undetermined. Germline V gene lookup returns CDR1 SQVTM and CDR2 ANQGSEA. CDR3 length: 16 residues. The germline V and J ends were trimmed by 1 base and 0 bases, with 14 bases remaining between them. CDR3 DNA sequence: TGCAGCGTTGAAGGGGCTCCCGGATCTAGCACAGATACGCAGTATTTT. Protein product: CSVEGAPGSSTDTQYF.

The V and J genes are TRBV23-1 and TRBJ1-5; possible D gene TRBD1, 6 bases. TRBV23-1 is sorted into the ORF group, with uncertain function. The CDR3 contains 15 residues. V lost 0 bases and J lost 7, with 13 bases in between. This chain's CDR3 is CASSQSRGGRQPQHF. The CDR3 coding sequence is TGCGCCAGCAGTCAATCGAGAGGGGGTAGGCAGCCCCAGCATTTT.

This chain joins TRBV6-1 and TRBJ1-5; 12 bases are shared with TRBD1. The V segment lost 8 bases and the J segment 2 bases; nucleotides outside the gene matches: 1. This CDR3 spans 14 amino acids. Germline V gene sequence: CDR1 MNHNS, CDR2 SASEGT. CDR3 coding DNA: TGTGCCAGCGGGACAGGGGGCGGCAATCAGCCCCAGCATTTT. Protein product: CASGTGGGNQPQHF.

The chain employs TRBV13 and TRBJ1-4; D perhaps matches TRBD1 (5 bases). Between the trimmed V and J ends, which lost 5 bases and 8 bases, there was a span of 18 bases. Germline values: CDR1 PRHDT, CDR2 FYEKMQ (reference sequence). The CDR3 sequence is 15 residues long. This CDR3 is CASSLAGGIEEKLFF. Written as DNA, the CDR3 is TGTGCCAGCAGCCTCGCGGGGGGGATAGAAGAAAAACTGTTTTTT.

The V and J genes are TRBV2 and TRBJ1-1; D is undetermined. CDR1 is SNHLY and CDR2 is FYNNEI in the germline V gene. CDR3 size: 13 residues. The germline V and J ends were trimmed by 0 bases and 8 bases, with 10 bases remaining between them. In DNA form, the CDR3 reads TGTGCCAGCAGTGAAGCGCGGGGAGAAGAAGCTTTCTTT. Its protein is CASSEARGEEAFF.

V gene TRBV10-1 combines with J gene TRBJ1-5; no definite D call. Per the germline V gene, CDR1 is WNHNN and CDR2 is SYGVQD (reference sequence). The CDR3 extends over 15 amino acids. V was cut by 4 bases and J by 1 base, with 11 bases left in between. DNA for the CDR3: TGCGCCAGCAGTGTACGACGGGCGAGCAATCAGCCCCAGCATTTT. Translation gives CASSVRRASNQPQHF.

This rearrangement joins TRBV6-6 to TRBJ1-2; no reliable D call. The germline V gene has CDR1 MNHNY and CDR2 SVGAGI (reference sequence). V was pared by 2 bases and J by 4 bases, with 8 bases between. The length of the CDR3 is 13 residues. The CDR3 is CASSYQSSYGYTF. The CDR3 bases are TGTGCCAGCAGTTACCAAAGCAGCTATGGCTACACCTTC.

The chain joins TRBV25-1 to TRBJ2-1, with 7 bases lining up with TRBD1. Germline V gives CDR1 MGHDK, CDR2 SYGVNS. The CDR3 length is 14 residues. V lost 3 bases, J lost 7 bases, and 6 bases stayed unmatched. The CDR3 DNA follows: TGTGCCAGCAGTGACCGACAGGGTAGGAATGAGCAGTTCTTC. Protein sequence: CASSDRQGRNEQFF.

The chain employs TRBV6-1 and TRBJ2-1, with D perhaps TRBD2 (6 bases). The V and J ends lost 0 bases and 0 bases respectively, with 9 bases between them. The germline V gene has CDR1 MNHNS and CDR2 SASEGT. The CDR3 has 16 amino acids. The CDR3 bases are TGTGCCAGCAGTGAAGCGTCCGGGAGCTCCTACAATGAGCAGTTCTTC. This codes for CASSEASGSSYNEQFF.

CDR3 loop: CAWSEQKNTEAFF. CDR3 nucleotide sequence: TGTGCCTGGAGTGAACAGAAAAACACTGAAGCTTTCTTT. V gene TRBV30 combines with J gene TRBJ1-1; no firm D call. The CDR3 spans 13 residues. Germline V lookup: CDR1 GTSNPN, CDR2 SVGIG (reference sequence). V was clipped by 1 base and J by 2 bases, with 8 bases between them.

The chain combines TRBV5-5 with TRBJ2-1; D gene ambiguous. V lost 7 bases to trimming and J lost 5 bases, with 7 bases between them. The CDR3 sequence is 11 residues long. Per germline, CDR1 SGHKS and CDR2 YYEKEE (reference sequence). The CDR3 DNA reads as TGTGCCAGCGCCCTAAACAATGAGCAGTTCTTC. Encoded protein: CASALNNEQFF. The whole variable domain, remainder taken from reference TRBV5-5 and TRBJ2-1, is DAGVTQSPTHLIKTRGQQVTLRCSPISGHKSVSWYQQVLGQGPQFIFQYYEKEERGRGNFPDRFSARQFPNYSSELNVNALLLGDSALYLCASALNNEQFFGPGTRLTVL.

The chain is built from TRBV6-5 and TRBJ1-4; D gene ambiguous. Trimming took 2 bases from V and 5 from J, leaving 15 bases between them. The CDR3 has 16 amino acids. Germline CDR1 MNHEY, CDR2 SVGAGI. CDR3 sequence reads: CASSYLGLGLNEKLFF. CDR3 sequence (DNA): TGTGCCAGCAGTTACCTTGGGCTGGGCTTAAATGAAAAACTGTTTTTT.

In this sample, this clone turned up a few times. The gene calls are TRBV4-3 and TRBJ1-3; D is uncertain. The CDR3 totals 15 residues. Germline loops: CDR1 LGHNA, CDR2 YSLEER. Trimming took off 1 base at V and 4 bases at J, with 11 bases between the two ends. The CDR3 loop reads CASSQGTSGGNTIYF. CDR3 DNA: TGCGCCAGCAGCCAAGGGACGTCTGGGGGAAACACCATATATTTT.

This clone was seen ten or more times. V usage is TRBV30 and J usage is TRBJ1-5, with 7 bases matching TRBD1. The ends lost 4 bases at V and 3 bases at J; junction bases unmatched: 9. Germline values: CDR1 GTSNPN, CDR2 SVGIG (reference sequence). The CDR3 is 15 amino acids. The DNA of the CDR3 is TGTGCCTGGAAACCTGGGACAGCCTTCAATCAGCCCCAGCATTTT. Translated: CAWKPGTAFNQPQHF. The whole variable domain, remainder taken from reference TRBV30 and TRBJ1-5, is SQTIHQWPATLVQPVGSPLSLECTVEGTSNPNLYWYRQAAGRGLQLLFYSVGIGQISSEVPQNLSASRPQDRQFILSSKKLLLSDSGFYLCAWKPGTAFNQPQHFGDGTRLSIL.

The chain couples TRBV7-2 to TRBJ2-7; 10 nucleotides line up with TRBD2. With 4 bases clipped from V and 9 bases from J, the junction kept 6 bases outside the gene matches. The CDR3 is made up of 13 amino acids. The V gene's germline CDR1 is SGHTA and CDR2 FQGNSA. The DNA of the CDR3 is TGTGCCAGCAGCTGGCTAGCGGGGGAAGGGCAGTACTTC. Its protein product is CASSWLAGEGQYF.

This clone was detected once. The chain couples TRBV6-5 to TRBJ1-2, with 7 nucleotides matching TRBD1. J gave up 5 bases and V 0 bases, and 3 bases lay outside the gene matches. The germline V gene has CDR1 MNHEY and CDR2 SVGAGI. The CDR3 extends over 14 amino acids. This CDR3 reads CASSYSVRGYGYTF. The CDR3 DNA reads as TGTGCCAGCAGTTACTCGGTCAGGGGGTATGGCTACACCTTC.

Here the CDR3 DNA reads TGTGCCAGCAGCGGAATACTAGCGGGGGGAGACACAGATACGCAGTATTTT. It specifies CASSGILAGGDTDTQYF. V is TRBV9 and J is TRBJ2-3; 12 bases fit TRBD2. This CDR3 has 17 amino acids. Trimming cost V 3 bases and J 2 bases; bases outside gene matches: 7. Per germline, CDR1 SGDLS and CDR2 YYNGEE.

This clone was found a few times. The chain is built from TRBV5-1 and TRBJ2-2; the D gene is possibly TRBD2 (6 bases). Per the germline V gene, CDR1 is SGHRS and CDR2 is YFSETQ. V lost 2 bases, J lost 6 bases, and 11 bases lay in between. CDR3 size: 14 residues. CDR3: CASSFWDFAGELFF. The CDR3 nucleotides read TGCGCCAGCAGCTTCTGGGACTTCGCCGGGGAGCTGTTTTTT.

The chain uses TRBV11-2 and TRBJ1-1; no clear D. The germline gives CDR1 SGHAT, CDR2 FQNNGV. The length of the CDR3 is 15 residues. Trimming shortened V by 0 bases and J by 6 bases, and 14 bases separated the two germline ends. CDR3 nucleotide sequence: TGTGCCAGCAGCTTAGAACGAGCGGGGAGCGCTGAAGCTTTCTTT. Its translation: CASSLERAGSAEAFF.

The chain employs TRBV7-3 and TRBJ2-7; D assignment may be TRBD1 or TRBD2 (5 bases each). The V end lost 5 bases, the J end lost 6 bases, and 14 bases lay between the germline ends. Germline CDR1 SGHTA, CDR2 FQGTGA. The CDR3 has 13 amino acids. CDR3 in amino acids: CASSPSTGGEQYF. As DNA, the CDR3 is TGTGCCAGCAGCCCATCCACAGGAGGCGAGCAGTACTTC.

The chain couples TRBV5-5 to TRBJ1-5; no definite D call. The V end lost 0 bases, the J end lost 5 bases, and 12 bases lay between the germline ends. The CDR3 length is 15 residues. The germline gives CDR1 SGHKS, CDR2 YYEKEE (reference sequence). This CDR3 reads CASSLGREGHQPQHF. CDR3 bases: TGTGCCAGCAGCTTGGGCCGGGAAGGGCATCAGCCCCAGCATTTT.

This chain uses TRBV30 with TRBJ2-6; the D gene is possibly TRBD1 (6 bases). Trimming shortened V by 7 bases and J by 2 bases, and 9 bases separated the two germline ends. From germline, CDR1 is GTSNPN and CDR2 SVGIG (reference sequence). CDR3 length: 13 residues. CDR3 sequence (DNA): TGTGCCTTACAGGGTACTGGGGCCAACGTCCTGACTTTC. This codes for CALQGTGANVLTF.

Here the CDR3 reads CSGSSGNTIYF. As DNA, the CDR3 is TGCAGCGGGAGCTCTGGAAACACCATATATTTT. The J gene is TRBJ1-3, the V gene TRBV29-1; D gene uncertain. Germline CDR1 and CDR2: SQVTM and ANQGSEA. V was cut by 7 bases and J by 0 bases, with 4 bases left in between. CDR3 size: 11 residues. The full variable domain, in which reference TRBV29-1 and TRBJ1-3 provide the parts outside the CDR3, is SAVISQKPSRDICQRGTSLTIQCQVDSQVTMMFWYRQQPGQSLTLIATANQGSEATYESGFVIDKFPISRPNLTFSTLTVSNMSPEDSSIYLCSGSSGNTIYFGEGSWLTVV.